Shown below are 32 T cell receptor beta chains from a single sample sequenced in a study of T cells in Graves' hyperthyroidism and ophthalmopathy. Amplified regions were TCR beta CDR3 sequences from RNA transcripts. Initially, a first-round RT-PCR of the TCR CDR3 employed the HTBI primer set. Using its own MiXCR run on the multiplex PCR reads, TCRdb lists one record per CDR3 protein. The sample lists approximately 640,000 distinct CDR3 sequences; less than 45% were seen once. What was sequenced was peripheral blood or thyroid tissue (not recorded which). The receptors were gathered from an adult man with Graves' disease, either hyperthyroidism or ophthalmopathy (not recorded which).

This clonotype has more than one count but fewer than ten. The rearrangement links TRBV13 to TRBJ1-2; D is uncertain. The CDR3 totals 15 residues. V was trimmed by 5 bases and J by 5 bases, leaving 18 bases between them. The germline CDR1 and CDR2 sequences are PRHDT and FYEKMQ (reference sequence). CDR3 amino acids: CASSILWAPGYGYTF. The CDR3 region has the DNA TGTGCCAGCAGCATCCTGTGGGCCCCTGGGTATGGCTACACCTTC.

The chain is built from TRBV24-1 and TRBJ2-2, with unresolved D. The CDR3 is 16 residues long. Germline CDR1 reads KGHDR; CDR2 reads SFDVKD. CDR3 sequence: CARDYPPGRNTGELFF. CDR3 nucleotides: TGTGCTAGAGATTATCCGCCCGGGCGGAACACCGGGGAGCTGTTTTTT.

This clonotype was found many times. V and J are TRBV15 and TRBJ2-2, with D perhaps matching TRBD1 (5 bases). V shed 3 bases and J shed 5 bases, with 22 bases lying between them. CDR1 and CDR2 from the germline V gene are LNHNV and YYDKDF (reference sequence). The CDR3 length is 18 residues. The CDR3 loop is CATSSVVGSWGATGELFF. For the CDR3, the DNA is TGTGCCACCAGCAGTGTGGTCGGGTCGTGGGGCGCTACCGGGGAGCTGTTTTTT.

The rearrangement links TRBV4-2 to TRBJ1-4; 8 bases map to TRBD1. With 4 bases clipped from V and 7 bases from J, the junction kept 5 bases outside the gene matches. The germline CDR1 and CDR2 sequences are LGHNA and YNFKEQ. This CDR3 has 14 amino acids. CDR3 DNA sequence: TGTGCCAGCAGCCCAGAGACAGGGGTTGAAAAACTGTTTTTT. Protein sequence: CASSPETGVEKLFF.

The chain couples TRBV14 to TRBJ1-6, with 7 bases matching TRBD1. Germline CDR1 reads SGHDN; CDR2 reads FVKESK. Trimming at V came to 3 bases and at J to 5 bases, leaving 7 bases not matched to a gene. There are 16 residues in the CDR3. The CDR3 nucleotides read TGTGCCAGCAGCCAGAGACCGGGACAGCATAATTCACCCCTCCACTTT. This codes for CASSQRPGQHNSPLHF.

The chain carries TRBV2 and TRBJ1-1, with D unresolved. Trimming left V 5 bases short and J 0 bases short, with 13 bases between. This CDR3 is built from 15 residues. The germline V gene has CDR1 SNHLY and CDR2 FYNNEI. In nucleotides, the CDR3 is TGTGCCAGCAGTCCTTGGAGGATTTTGAACACTGAAGCTTTCTTT. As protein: CASSPWRILNTEAFF.

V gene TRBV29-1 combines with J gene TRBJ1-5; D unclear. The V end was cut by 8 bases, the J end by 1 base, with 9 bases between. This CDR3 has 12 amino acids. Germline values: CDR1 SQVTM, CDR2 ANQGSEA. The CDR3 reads CSSYSSNQPQHF. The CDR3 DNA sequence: TGCAGCAGTTACTCAAGCAATCAGCCCCAGCATTTT.

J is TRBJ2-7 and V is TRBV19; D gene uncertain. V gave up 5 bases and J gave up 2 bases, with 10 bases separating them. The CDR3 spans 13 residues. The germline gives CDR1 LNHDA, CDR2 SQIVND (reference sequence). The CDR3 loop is CASSSPGPYEQYF. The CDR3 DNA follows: TGTGCCAGTAGTTCCCCCGGGCCCTACGAGCAGTACTTC.

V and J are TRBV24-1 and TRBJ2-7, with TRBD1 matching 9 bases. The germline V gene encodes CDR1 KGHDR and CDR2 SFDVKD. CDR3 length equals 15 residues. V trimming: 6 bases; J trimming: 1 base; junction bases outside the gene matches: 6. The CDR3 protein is CATSTRTGASYEQYF. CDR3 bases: TGTGCCACCAGTACCAGGACAGGGGCATCCTACGAGCAGTACTTC.

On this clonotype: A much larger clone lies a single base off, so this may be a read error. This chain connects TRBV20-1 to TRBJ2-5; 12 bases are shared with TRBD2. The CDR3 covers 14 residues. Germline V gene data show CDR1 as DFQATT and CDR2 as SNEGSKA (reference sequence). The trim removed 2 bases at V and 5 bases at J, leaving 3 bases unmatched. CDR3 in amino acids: CSARLAGGMETQYF. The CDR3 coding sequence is TGCAGTGCTAGACTAGCGGGAGGGATGGAGACCCAGTACTTC.

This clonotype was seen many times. The CDR3 region has the DNA TGTGCCAGCACCCTCACCGGGGAGCTGTTTTTT. This codes for CASTLTGELFF. The genes are TRBV12-3 or TRBV12-4 and TRBJ2-2; D call uncertain. Trimming stripped 7 bases from V and 4 bases from J, with 4 bases between. This CDR3 has 11 amino acids.

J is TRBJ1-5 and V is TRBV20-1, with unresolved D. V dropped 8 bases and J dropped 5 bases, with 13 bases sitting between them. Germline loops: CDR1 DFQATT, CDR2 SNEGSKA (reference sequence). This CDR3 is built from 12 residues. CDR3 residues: CSYRGWDQPQHF. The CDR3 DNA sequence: TGCAGTTACAGAGGGTGGGATCAGCCCCAGCATTTT.

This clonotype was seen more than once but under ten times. This CDR3 is CASSLQSLGEKLFF. Written as DNA, the CDR3 is TGCGCCAGCAGCCTTCAATCCCTAGGTGAAAAACTGTTTTTT. The chain combines TRBV5-1 with TRBJ1-4; D remains ambiguous. The CDR3 length is 14 residues. The germline V and J ends were trimmed by 4 bases and 7 bases, with 14 bases remaining between them. The germline V gene encodes CDR1 SGHRS and CDR2 YFSETQ.

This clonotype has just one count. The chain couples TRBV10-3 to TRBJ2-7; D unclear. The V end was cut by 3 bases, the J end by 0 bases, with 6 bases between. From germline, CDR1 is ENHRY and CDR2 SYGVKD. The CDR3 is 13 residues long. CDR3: CAISDIASYEQYF. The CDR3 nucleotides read TGTGCCATCAGTGACATCGCCTCCTACGAGCAGTACTTC.

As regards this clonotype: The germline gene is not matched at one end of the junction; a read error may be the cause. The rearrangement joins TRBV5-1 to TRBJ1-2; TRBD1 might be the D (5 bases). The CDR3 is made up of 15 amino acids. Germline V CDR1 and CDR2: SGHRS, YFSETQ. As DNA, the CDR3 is TGTGCCAGCAGCGCTGGGGGAGAGCTAAACTATGGCTACACCTTC. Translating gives CASSAGGELNYGYTF. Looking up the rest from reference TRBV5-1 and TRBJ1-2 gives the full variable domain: KAGVTQTPRYLIKTRGQQVTLSCSPISGHRSVSWYQQTPGQGLQFLFEYFSETQRNKGNFPGRFSGRQFSNSRSEMNVSTLELGDSALYLCASSAGGELNYGYTFGSGTRLTVV.

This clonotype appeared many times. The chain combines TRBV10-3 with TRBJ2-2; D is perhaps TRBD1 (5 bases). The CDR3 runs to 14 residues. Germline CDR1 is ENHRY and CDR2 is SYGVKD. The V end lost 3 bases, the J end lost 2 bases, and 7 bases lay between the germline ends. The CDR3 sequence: CAISEGVNTGELFF. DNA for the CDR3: TGTGCCATCAGTGAAGGGGTTAACACCGGGGAGCTGTTTTTT.

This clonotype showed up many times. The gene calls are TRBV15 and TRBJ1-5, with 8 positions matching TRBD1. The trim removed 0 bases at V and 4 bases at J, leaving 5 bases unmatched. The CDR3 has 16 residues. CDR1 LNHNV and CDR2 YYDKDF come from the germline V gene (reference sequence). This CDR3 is CATSRDAQGGNQPQHF. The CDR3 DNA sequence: TGTGCCACCAGCAGAGACGCACAGGGGGGGAATCAGCCCCAGCATTTT.

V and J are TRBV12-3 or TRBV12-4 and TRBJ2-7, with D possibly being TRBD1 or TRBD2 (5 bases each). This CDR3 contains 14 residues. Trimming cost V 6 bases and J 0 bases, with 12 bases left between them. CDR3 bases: TGTGCCAGCAGACCGAGGGGAGTCTCCTACGAGCAGTACTTC. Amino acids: CASRPRGVSYEQYF.

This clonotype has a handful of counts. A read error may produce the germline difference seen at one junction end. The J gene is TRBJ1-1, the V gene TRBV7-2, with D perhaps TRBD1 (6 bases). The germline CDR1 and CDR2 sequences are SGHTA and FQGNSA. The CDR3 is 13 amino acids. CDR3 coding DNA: TGTGCCAGCAACTTAAACAGGGACACTGAAGCTTTCTTT. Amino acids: CASNLNRDTEAFF.

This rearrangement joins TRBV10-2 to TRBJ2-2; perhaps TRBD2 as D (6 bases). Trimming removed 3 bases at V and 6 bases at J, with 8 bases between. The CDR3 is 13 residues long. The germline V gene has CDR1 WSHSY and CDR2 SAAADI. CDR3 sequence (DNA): TGCGCCAGCAGTGAAGGGGAGGCCGGGGAGCTGTTTTTT. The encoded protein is CASSEGEAGELFF.

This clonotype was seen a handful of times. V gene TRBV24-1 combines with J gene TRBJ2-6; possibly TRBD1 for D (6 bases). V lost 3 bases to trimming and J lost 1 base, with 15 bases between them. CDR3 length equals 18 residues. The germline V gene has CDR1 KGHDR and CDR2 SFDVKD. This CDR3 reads CATSDPRHQGSGANVLTF. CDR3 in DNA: TGTGCCACCAGTGATCCGCGCCACCAGGGGTCTGGGGCCAACGTCCTGACTTTC.

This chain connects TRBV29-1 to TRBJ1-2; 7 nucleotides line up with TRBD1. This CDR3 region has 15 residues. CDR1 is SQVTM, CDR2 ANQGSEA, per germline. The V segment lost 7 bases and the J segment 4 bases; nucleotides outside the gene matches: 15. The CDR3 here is CSGTMTGRESYGYTF. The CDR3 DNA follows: TGCAGCGGGACAATGACAGGGAGGGAGAGCTATGGCTACACCTTC.

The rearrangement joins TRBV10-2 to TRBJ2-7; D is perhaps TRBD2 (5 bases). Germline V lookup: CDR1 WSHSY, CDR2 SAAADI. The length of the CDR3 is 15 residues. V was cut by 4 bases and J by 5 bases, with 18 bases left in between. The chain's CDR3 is CASSGRGGRADEQYF. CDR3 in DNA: TGCGCCAGCAGTGGACGGGGTGGCCGGGCTGACGAGCAGTACTTC.

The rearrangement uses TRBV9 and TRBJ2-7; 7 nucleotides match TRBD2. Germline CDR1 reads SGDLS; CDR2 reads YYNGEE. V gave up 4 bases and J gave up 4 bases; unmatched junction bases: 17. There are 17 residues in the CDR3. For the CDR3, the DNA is TGTGCCAGCAGCCAAGAATCACTAGCGATGGGGGTTTACGAGCAGTACTTC. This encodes CASSQESLAMGVYEQYF. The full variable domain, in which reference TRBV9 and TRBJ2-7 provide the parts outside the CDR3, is DSGVTQTPKHLITATGQRVTLRCSPRSGDLSVYWYQQSLDQGLQFLIQYYNGEERAKGNILERFSAQQFPDLHSELNLSSLELGDSALYFCASSQESLAMGVYEQYFGPGTRLTVT.

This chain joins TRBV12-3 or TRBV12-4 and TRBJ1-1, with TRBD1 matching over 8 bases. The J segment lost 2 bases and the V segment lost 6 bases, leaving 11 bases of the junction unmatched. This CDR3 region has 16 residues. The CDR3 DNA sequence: TGTGCCAGCAGACTCCAGGGGGCCAGGGGTAACACTGAAGCTTTCTTT. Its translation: CASRLQGARGNTEAFF.

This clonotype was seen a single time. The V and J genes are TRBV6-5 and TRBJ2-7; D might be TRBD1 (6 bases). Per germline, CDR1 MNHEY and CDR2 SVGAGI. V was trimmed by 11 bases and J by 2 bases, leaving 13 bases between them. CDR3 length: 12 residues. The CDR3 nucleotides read TGTGCCTGGAGGACAGTAACCTACGAGCAGTACTTC. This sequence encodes CAWRTVTYEQYF.

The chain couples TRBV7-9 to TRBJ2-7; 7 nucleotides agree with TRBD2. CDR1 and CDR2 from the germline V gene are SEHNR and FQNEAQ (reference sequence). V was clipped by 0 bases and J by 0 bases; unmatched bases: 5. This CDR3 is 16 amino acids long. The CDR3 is CASSLAGGRASYEQYF. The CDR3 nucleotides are TGTGCCAGCAGCTTAGCGGGGGGGAGGGCCTCCTACGAGCAGTACTTC.

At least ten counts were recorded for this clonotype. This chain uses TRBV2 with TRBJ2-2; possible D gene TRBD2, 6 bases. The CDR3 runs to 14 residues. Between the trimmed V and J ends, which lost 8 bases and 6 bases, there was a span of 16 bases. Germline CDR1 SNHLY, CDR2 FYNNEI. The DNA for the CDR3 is TGTGCCAGCTTCCCTAGCGACATATCCGGGGAGCTGTTTTTT. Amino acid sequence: CASFPSDISGELFF.

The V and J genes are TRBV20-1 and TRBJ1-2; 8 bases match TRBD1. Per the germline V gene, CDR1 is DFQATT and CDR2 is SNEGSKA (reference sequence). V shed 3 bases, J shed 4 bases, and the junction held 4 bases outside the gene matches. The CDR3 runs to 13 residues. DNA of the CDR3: TGCAGTGCTAGGAACACAGGGGGCTATGGCTACACCTTC. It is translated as CSARNTGGYGYTF.

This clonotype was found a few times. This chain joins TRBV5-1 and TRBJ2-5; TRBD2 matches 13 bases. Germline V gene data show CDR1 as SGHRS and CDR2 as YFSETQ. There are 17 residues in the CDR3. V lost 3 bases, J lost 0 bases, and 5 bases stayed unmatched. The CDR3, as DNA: TGCGCCAGCAGCTCAGGACTAGCGGGGGTAAACCAAGAGACCCAGTACTTC. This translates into CASSSGLAGVNQETQYF.

The CDR3 DNA follows: TGTGCCAGCAGTGAACTCGCCTGGCAGGTTTGGGGCGATTCACCCCTCCACTTT. This sequence encodes CASSELAWQVWGDSPLHF. This chain links TRBV25-1 with TRBJ1-6; perhaps TRBD1 as D (5 bases). This CDR3 spans 18 amino acids. Germline V CDR1 and CDR2: MGHDK, SYGVNS. Trimming took 2 bases from V and 8 from J, leaving 22 bases between them. The complete variable domain, with remaining parts taken from reference TRBV25-1 and TRBJ1-6, reads EADIYQTPRYLVIGTGKKITLECSQTMGHDKMYWYQQDPGMELHLIHYSYGVNSTEKGDLSSESTVSRIRTEHFPLTLESARPSHTSQYLCASSELAWQVWGDSPLHFGNGTRLTVT.

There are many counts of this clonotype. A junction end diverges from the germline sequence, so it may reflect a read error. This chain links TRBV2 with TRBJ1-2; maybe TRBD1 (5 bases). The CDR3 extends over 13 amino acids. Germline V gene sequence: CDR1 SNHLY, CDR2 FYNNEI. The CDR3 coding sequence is TGTGCCAGCAGTAAAGCAGGGAACTATGGCTACACCTTC. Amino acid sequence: CASSKAGNYGYTF. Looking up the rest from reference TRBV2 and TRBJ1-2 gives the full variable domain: EPEVTQTPSHQVTQMGQEVILRCVPISNHLYFYWYRQILGQKVEFLVSFYNNEISEKSEIFDDQFSVERPDGSNFTLKIRSTKLEDSAMYFCASSKAGNYGYTFGSGTRLTVV.